This section outlines one T cell receptor beta chain sequence together with its context. The CDR3 totals 14 residues. CDR1 and CDR2 from the germline V gene are DFQATT and SNEGSKA (reference sequence). This sample is drawn from a study of T cells expressing NK-cell markers. TCRdb re-called the 5' RACE reads; every CDR3 protein appears as one record, without DNA. The listing records roughly 390,000 distinct CDR3 sequences. The receptor was derived from a man aged 18-69 years in good health. J is TRBJ2-1 and V is TRBV20-1; TCRdb lists TRBD1, though no DNA is available to test this call. Input material: blood T cells: a sorted CD56 or NKG2C T cell subset, CD4+ or CD8+ T cells, or bulk PBMC T cells (not recorded which). The CDR3 is CSARPWTRGNEQFF.